What follows are 10 T cell receptor beta chains derived from one specimen sequenced in a study of blood T cell repertoires in COVID-19. Sequencing used immunoSEQ multiplex PCR; TCRdb keeps in-frame clones, though not all of them. The data show roughly 280,000 clones, 89% seen once. Sequencing was performed on peripheral blood. All receptors derive from a man in his forties or fifties with acute or convalescent COVID-19.

The chain's CDR3 is CASSTGDRQPEAFF. The CDR3 DNA follows: TGCGCCAGCAGCACCGGGGACAGACAGCCTGAAGCTTTCTTT. The V gene is TRBV5-1, the J gene TRBJ1-1; 7 nucleotides match TRBD1. Unmatched junction bases numbered 9, after V lost 4 bases and J lost 6 bases. The CDR3 extends over 14 amino acids. Looked up from germline, CDR1 is SGHRS and CDR2 is YFSETQ.

The chain joins TRBV19 to TRBJ1-1; TRBD1 aligns across 8 bases. Germline V gene sequence: CDR1 LNHDA, CDR2 SQIVND (reference sequence). The CDR3 runs to 15 residues. The V and J ends lost 8 bases and 6 bases, in that order; junction bases with no gene match: 14. The CDR3 region is CASLPRGTGGAEAFF. The DNA of the CDR3 is TGTGCCAGTCTCCCGAGGGGGACAGGAGGGGCTGAAGCTTTCTTT.

V gene TRBV12-3 or TRBV12-4 combines with J gene TRBJ2-7, with a weak D call TRBD1 (6 bases). Trimming stripped 5 bases from V and 6 bases from J, with 14 bases between. CDR3 length equals 13 residues. This CDR3 is CASSPQGWGEQYF. Here the CDR3 DNA reads TGTGCCAGCAGTCCACAGGGATGGGGCGAGCAGTACTTC.

With respect to this clone: The junction departs from germline at one end; a sequencing error may be responsible. The rearrangement uses TRBV11-2 and TRBJ2-5; 7 nucleotides line up with TRBD1. CDR3 length: 18 amino acids. Germline CDR1 SGHAT, CDR2 FQNNGV. The DNA of the CDR3 is TGTGCCAGCAGCTCGGTTTTCGAACAACCGGGACAGCCAATATATCTGCACTTC. Translating gives CASSSVFEQPGQPIYLHF.

CDR3 bases: TGTGCCAGCAGTTACCCTGGGGAGGAAGCTTTCTTT. Its translation is CASSYPGEEAFF. The gene calls are TRBV6-6 and TRBJ1-1; no reliable D call. CDR1 is MNHNY, CDR2 SVGAGI, per germline (reference sequence). The length of the CDR3 is 12 residues. The germline V and J ends were trimmed by 2 bases and 8 bases, with 9 bases remaining between them.

The chain couples TRBV9 to TRBJ1-5; maybe TRBD1 (5 bases). Germline V CDR1 and CDR2: SGDLS, YYNGEE. The CDR3 loop spans 13 amino acids. The V and J ends lost 0 bases and 7 bases respectively, with 8 bases between them. CDR3 coding DNA: TGTGCCAGCAGCGTAGCAGGGCTCCAGCCCCAGCATTTT. Protein sequence: CASSVAGLQPQHF.

The rearrangement uses TRBV5-6 and TRBJ2-7, with D unclear. Germline CDR1 reads SGHDT; CDR2 reads YYEEEE. The CDR3 contains 12 residues. V dropped 4 bases and J dropped 3 bases, with 8 bases sitting between them. The chain's CDR3 is CASSVVNYEQYF. The CDR3 DNA follows: TGTGCCAGCAGCGTGGTTAACTACGAGCAGTACTTC.

This clone was seen at least ten times. Here the CDR3 DNA reads TGCGCCAGCAGCCAAGAAGCAGGGGGTCGGGTAAATCAGCCCCAGCATTTT. Protein sequence: CASSQEAGGRVNQPQHF. The V call is TRBV4-1, the J call TRBJ1-5; 7 bases line up with TRBD1. Looked up from germline, CDR1 is MGHRA and CDR2 is YSYEKL. V shed 0 bases, J shed 4 bases, and the junction held 9 bases outside the gene matches. This CDR3 is built from 17 residues.

The CDR3 region has the DNA TGTGCCAGCAGCCAAGGTAACAGTCGGAGCAATCAGCCCCAGCATTTT. It codes for CASSQGNSRSNQPQHF. This rearrangement joins TRBV3-1 (or the pseudogene TRBV3-2) to TRBJ1-5; D not certain. The CDR3 consists of 16 residues. Per germline, CDR1 LGHDT and CDR2 YNNKEL (reference sequence). Between the trimmed V and J ends, which lost 1 base and 1 base, there was a span of 11 bases.

The V and J genes are TRBV7-6 and TRBJ2-7, with a possible D match to TRBD2 (6 bases). This CDR3 contains 12 residues. Germline-derived CDR1 and CDR2 are SGHVS and FNYEAQ. V was shortened by 8 bases and J by 0 bases, with 8 bases between the two germline ends. CDR3 DNA sequence: TGTGCCAGCGGGGGGAGCTCCTACGAGCAGTACTTC. This encodes CASGGSSYEQYF.